This T cell receptor (beta chain) is from a study of blood T cells in healthy people across ages. Study summary: About one barcoded beta molecule per two T cells was captured by template switching. Study-wide results and limits: Older age coincided with a roughly linear decline in TCR beta diversity per million T cells.

Comments on this clonotype: Its specificity is not known. Just one base apart from a much larger clone, this may be a read error.

This CDR3 spans 15 amino acids. Germline lookup yields CDR1 SEHNR and CDR2 FQNEAQ (reference sequence). With 5 bases removed from V and 5 bases from J, the gap between germline ends came to 15 bases. Then a second PCR, running roughly 7 to 11 cycles, was carried out with a sample-barcoded 5' primer and a J-beta primer mix. Every cDNA was tagged by a template-switch adaptor with 12 random nucleotides. TCRdb analysed the 5' RACE reads with MiXCR anew, one entry per CDR3 protein. This table holds 650,000 to 700,000 distinct CDR3 sequences, roughly 30% found once. This chain connects TRBV7-9 to TRBJ2-2; a possible D gene is TRBD2 (6 bases). Sequencing was carried out using blood. This receptor was obtained from a woman of 80 years or more in good health. The chain's CDR3 is CASSLDWRGTGELFF. The CDR3 nucleotides are TGTGCCAGCAGCCTCGACTGGCGGGGAACCGGGGAGCTGTTTTTT.